Listed below are T cell receptor beta chains from one sample, sequenced in a study of molecular identifiers for immune sequencing clone quantification. TCRdb reprocessed the PCR reads via MiXCR and lists one record per CDR3 protein. The sample has hundreds of thousands of distinct CDR3 sequences, about 25% seen once. Sequenced material: naive CD8+ T cells from blood, with Jurkat cell RNA spiked in. Receptor source: a human donor in good health. Some libraries in this study had Jurkat cell RNA spiked in. CDR3s include the opening cysteine and the closing phenylalanine or tryptophan. Fields, in order: clone size, V gene, J gene, D gene, CDR3 DNA, CDR3 protein. D genes are given only for firm matches. Where a row states a size, it is once, few, many or the class of an expanded clone; other rows omit it.

many	TRBV5-4	TRBJ2-2	TRBD2	TGTGCCAGCAGCCAAGGACTAGCGAGCACCGGGGAGCTGTTTTTT	CASSQGLASTGELFF
few	TRBV18	TRBJ2-7	.	TGTGCCAGCTCACCTGACGGACCGACCTACGAGCAGTACTTC	CASSPDGPTYEQYF
few	TRBV10-3	TRBJ2-7	TRBD1	TGTGCCATCAGTTCCGGGACAGGGGTGTACGAGCAGTACTTC	CAISSGTGVYEQYF
.	TRBV4-3	TRBJ2-2	TRBD1	TGCGCCAGCAGCCAAGAAAGGGACAGGGGACCCGGGGAGCTGTTTTTT	CASSQERDRGPGELFF
.	TRBV25-1	TRBJ1-1	.	TGTGCCAGCGTGGCGGGGGCGGCTCTGGGATGGGACACTGAAGCTTTCTTT	CASVAGAALGWDTEAFF
many	TRBV13	TRBJ1-1	.	TGTGCCAGCAGCCGGGGAACGGGGACTGAAGCTTTCTTT	CASSRGTGTEAFF
few	TRBV6-2/TRBV6-3	TRBJ2-1	.	TGTGCCAGCAGTTACGACAGGCGCCCCTACAATGAGCAGTTCTTC	CASSYDRRPYNEQFF
.	TRBV4-3	TRBJ1-1	TRBD1	TGCGCCAGCAGCCAAGAGAGCGGGACAGGGGTTAACACTGAAGCTTTCTTT	CASSQESGTGVNTEAFF
.	TRBV2	TRBJ1-5	.	TGTGCCAGCAGTGAGGCAGGGGCTTATAGCAATCAGCCCCAGCATTTT	CASSEAGAYSNQPQHF
.	TRBV27	TRBJ2-3	.	TGTGCCAGCAGTTTATATCCAGGGGAGAGCACAGATACGCAGTATTTT	CASSLYPGESTDTQYF
few	TRBV19	TRBJ2-7	TRBD2	TGTGCCAGTAGTCCCCTAGCGGATCACTACGAGCAGTACTTC	CASSPLADHYEQYF
many	TRBV6-5	TRBJ2-6	.	TGTGCCAGCAGCGACAGCGCTGGGGCCAACGTCCTGACTTTC	CASSDSAGANVLTF
many	TRBV13	TRBJ2-7	.	TGTGCCAGCAGCTCAGGGAGGATGGAGCAGTACTTC	CASSSGRMEQYF
few	TRBV14	TRBJ2-7	.	TGTGCCAGCAGCCAAGTCTACAGGGCCTACGAGCAGTACTTC	CASSQVYRAYEQYF
.	TRBV29-1	TRBJ1-4	TRBD1	TGCAGCGTTTTCGTACAGGGGAGTGATAAACTGTTTTTT	CSVFVQGSDKLFF
.	TRBV27	TRBJ1-2	TRBD1	TGTGCCAGCAGTTTATCGCCAGGGGGGGGCATCTATGGCTACACCTTC	CASSLSPGGGIYGYTF
.	TRBV7-2	TRBJ2-2	.	TGTGCCAGCAGCCCCCCTTACCTAGGAGGAACCGGGGAGCGGTTTTTT	CASSPPYLGGTGERFF
.	TRBV7-3	TRBJ2-5	.	TGTGCCAGCAGCCCAACAGGAGCCTTCCACCAAGGGACCCAGTACTTC	CASSPTGAFHQGTQYF
.	TRBV7-9	TRBJ2-7	.	TGTGCCAGCAGCCCGGGGAGGGGGGTTTCCTACGAGCAGTACTTC	CASSPGRGVSYEQYF
.	TRBV4-3	TRBJ1-6	TRBD1	TGCGCCAGCAGCCCAGACAGGGCGAATTCACCCCTCCACTTT	CASSPDRANSPLHF
.	TRBV27	TRBJ1-5	.	TGTGCCACCAAGGGGAGTGCAGGGAGTTATCAGCCCCAGCATTTT	CATKGSAGSYQPQHF
few	TRBV7-9	TRBJ1-3	TRBD1	TGTGCCAGCAGCTTAGAACAGGGGGCTGGAAACACCATATATTTT	CASSLEQGAGNTIYF
.	TRBV4-2	TRBJ2-1	.	TGTGCCAGCAGCCACGAGACAGTAAGGGGCTGGAGCTCCTACAATGAGCAGTTCTTC	CASSHETVRGWSSYNEQFF
many	TRBV9	TRBJ1-1	.	TGTGCCAGCAGCCCCGCGGGCGGGAGCACTGAAGCTTTCTTT	CASSPAGGSTEAFF
many	TRBV2	TRBJ2-3	.	TGTGCCAGCAGTGAGGAAGATACGCAGTATTTT	CASSEEDTQYF
.	TRBV19	TRBJ1-1	.	TGTGCCAGTAGTTACTCAGGGGAGTTGAACACTGAAGCTTTCTTT	CASSYSGELNTEAFF
.	TRBV6-6	TRBJ2-7	TRBD2	TGTGCCAGCAGTGGGGGGGACTACGGGCAGTACTTC	CASSGGDYGQYF
.	TRBV6-4	TRBJ2-7	.	TGTGCCAACCCGGCTGCGAGGGGGAGCTCCTACGAGCAGTACTTC	CANPAARGSSYEQYF
many	TRBV20-1	TRBJ2-7	.	TGCAGTGCTAGAGATATAGGGGTGCAGTACTTC	CSARDIGVQYF
few	TRBV18	TRBJ2-4	.	TGTGCCAGCTCCCTTCTCGGATCCAGCGATCCTAAACTAGCCAAAAACATTCAGTACTTC	CASSLLGSSDPKLAKNIQYF
many	TRBV7-8	TRBJ1-5	.	TGTGCCAGCAGCCCCCAATACTCTCATCAGCCCCAGCATTTT	CASSPQYSHQPQHF